The T cell receptor (beta chain) described here comes from a study of vaccination and CD4 T cells after COVID-19 (dated by TCRdb to the early 2020s). With regard to the full study: The convalescent cohort included six males and four females, with two Hispanic individuals, seven Caucasians, two Asians and one multiracial person. As controls, cultures received a CEFX viral epitope pool (the positive control), an HIV-1 Nef peptide pool (the negative control), or no peptide at all. Post-COVID blood samples from convalescent patients were collected a median of approximately 93 days after diagnosis, with a range of roughly 30 to 161 days. Culture stimuli were overlapping spike peptide pools from SARS-CoV-2 and from the common cold coronaviruses HCoV-NL63, HCoV-OC43 and HCoV-229E. Post-vaccine blood samples were taken a median of around 70 days after the second vaccine dose, with a range of roughly 14 to 250 days. At the TCR clonotype level, an earlier paper using these donors assessed memory CD4+ T cell crossreactivity between SARS-CoV-2 and common cold coronavirus spike proteins. Participants received two doses of either the Pfizer-BioNTech BNT162b2 vaccine (n=8) or the Moderna mRNA-1273 vaccine (n=2). In under 13 COVID-19 convalescent patients and a handful of infection-naive healthy vaccine recipients, researchers compared the spike-specific CD4+ TCR repertoire from before mRNA vaccination with the repertoire from after.

Beyond this particular receptor, the publication reports: In convalescent patients, nearly all vaccine-specific clones (304 of 307) were found to be mono-reactive for SARS-CoV-2 spike rather than cross-reactive with common cold coronaviruses. In convalescent patients, a median 86.3% of post-vaccine SARS-CoV-2-reactive clones were detected only after vaccination, and vaccine-specific priming was suggested by this finding. Although the median number of SARS-CoV-2-reactive clonotypes went up from fewer than 25 after infection to more than 30 after vaccination, the increase was not significant. The study included relatively few convalescent patients and did not analyze early timepoints after natural infection.

On this clonotype: The specificity of this receptor is unknown. No base quality information exists; no much larger clone differs at one position.

Taken with the paper, the label for treatment or condition translates to: approximately nine-day PBMC culture with coronavirus spike peptide pools or control peptides (ViraFEST assay). CD4+ T cells from unexposed donors were collected before the COVID-19 pandemic (2011-2018). The ViraFEST assay was used in the study, in which antigen-specific T cells were expanded with peptide pools and expanded clonotypes were subsequently identified by TCR sequencing. Each well held 2.2 million or so PBMCs cultured in IMDM containing around 5.1% human AB serum and approximately 9.8 IU/ml IL-2, with around 9.2 ug/ml peptide pools added. On days 3 and 7, half of the culture medium was replaced with fresh IL-2-containing medium. After roughly nine days of culture, CD4+ T cells were isolated by negative selection using the EasySep CD4+ T cell isolation kit. As cell numbers permitted, CD4+ T cells from unexposed donors were tested for reactivity to SARS-CoV-2 S and N and to four common cold coronavirus spike pools. Ficoll-Paque Plus gradient centrifugation was used to isolate PBMCs from whole blood, and the isolated PBMCs were then either used fresh or cryopreserved at -140C. Culture conditions were generally each tested in triplicate wells. Leukapheresis product for the unexposed donors was bought commercially.

Reading from cysteine to phenylalanine, the CDR3 counts 12 amino acids. Left in the record is the CDR3 DNA by itself, 36 bases read in frame from the first base. CDR1 is given as SNHLY and CDR2 as FYNNEI, both from the germline V gene. Trimming takes 6 bases from V and 6 bases from J, and the germline ends sit 10 bases apart. The method behind the library was PCR. DNA from cultured CD4+ T cells underwent TCR sequencing with the Oncomine TCR Beta short-read assay at the Johns Hopkins FTIC core. The QIAamp micro DNA kit was used to extract genomic DNA from the cultured CD4+ T cells. The Oncomine TCR Beta libraries from cultured CD4+ T cells were pooled using unique dual indexes and then sequenced on an Illumina iSeq 100. Turning to the authors' computational methods: Non-productive sequences were removed, and CDR3s that did not start with C, did not end with F or W, or were shorter than 7 amino acids were discarded. The MANAFEST web application identified antigen-specific clonotypes by comparing peptide-stimulated wells against reference wells and other culture wells. Positive clones required FDR below 0.05, an odds ratio above 5, and productive frequency above 0.1% in at least two of three replicate wells. Cross-reactive clonotypes were defined as significantly expanded in both SARS-CoV-2 spike wells and at least one common cold coronavirus spike condition. CDR3 homology was assessed with Levenshtein distances (stringdist) and unrooted phylogenetic trees (ape) in R version 3.6.1. In TCRdb, the public reads were trimmed at Q25 with fastp and aligned with MiXCR, with productive beta chains retained. Rows are combined by CDR3 protein, so each entry shows the most common genes and DNA. The V and J calls follow TCRdb's processing rather than the paper's. A total of 6,000 to 7,500 distinct CDR3 sequences appear in this sample, approximately 33% of them only once. Together, the top ten hold around 20% of the sample.

The sequence is built from TRBV2 and TRBJ2-3, with the D call perhaps TRBD1 or TRBD2, each one matching 5 bases. The sequenced material came from CD4+ T cells from blood, cultured in vitro. The sequence was collected from a human donor in good health. The CDR3 here reads CASRFEGDTQYF. The nucleotides read TGTGCCAGCAGATTCGAGGGGGATACGCAGTATTTT.